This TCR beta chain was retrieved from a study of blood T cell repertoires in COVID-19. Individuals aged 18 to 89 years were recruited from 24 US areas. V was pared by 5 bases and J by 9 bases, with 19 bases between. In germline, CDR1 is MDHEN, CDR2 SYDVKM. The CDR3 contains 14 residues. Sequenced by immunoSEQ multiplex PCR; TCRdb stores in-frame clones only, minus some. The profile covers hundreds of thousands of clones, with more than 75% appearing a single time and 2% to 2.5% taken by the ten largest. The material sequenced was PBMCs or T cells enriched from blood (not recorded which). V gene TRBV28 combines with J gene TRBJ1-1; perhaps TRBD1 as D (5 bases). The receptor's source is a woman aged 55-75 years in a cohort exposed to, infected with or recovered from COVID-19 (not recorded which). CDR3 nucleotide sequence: TGTGCCAGCAGTCCGTCCCGGGCGGGGCTCAAAGCTTTCTTT. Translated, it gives CASSPSRAGLKAFF.